These 21 T cell receptor beta chains originate from one sample sequenced in a study of identical twins. TCRdb reprocessed the 5' RACE reads via MiXCR and lists one record per CDR3 protein. The repertoire holds about 450,000 distinct CDR3 sequences, with less than 20% as singletons. Source material: naive T cells sorted from blood. The receptors stem from a man in his fifties in good health.

This clonotype showed up many times. This chain links TRBV7-2 with TRBJ1-2; D ambiguous. Trimming took 0 bases from V and 4 from J, leaving 6 bases between them. Germline values: CDR1 SGHTA, CDR2 FQGNSA. The CDR3 consists of 13 residues. This CDR3 reads CASSLARRYGYTF. The CDR3 DNA reads TGTGCCAGCAGCTTAGCCAGGCGCTATGGCTACACCTTC. The complete variable domain, with remaining parts taken from reference TRBV7-2 and TRBJ1-2, reads GAGVSQSPSNKVTEKGKDVELRCDPISGHTALYWYRQSLGQGLEFLIYFQGNSAPDKSGLPSDRFSAERTGGSVSTLTIQRTQQEDSAVYLCASSLARRYGYTFGSGTRLTVV.

This clonotype has more than one count but fewer than ten. V usage is TRBV30 and J usage is TRBJ1-1, with D hard to call. This CDR3 comprises 13 residues. CDR1 is GTSNPN and CDR2 is SVGIG in the germline V gene (reference sequence). Between the trimmed V and J ends, which lost 0 bases and 1 base, there was a span of 6 bases. Written as DNA, the CDR3 is TGTGCCTGGAGTGTAGGCAGGAACACTGAAGCTTTCTTT. This codes for CAWSVGRNTEAFF.

This clonotype was counted between two and nine times. The chain links TRBV12-3 or TRBV12-4 to TRBJ2-7; D tentatively reads TRBD1 or TRBD2 (6 bases each). V lost 5 bases to trimming and J lost 9 bases, with 14 bases between them. The CDR3 has 12 amino acids. The CDR3 spells CASSAPGGGQYF. The CDR3 coding sequence is TGTGCCAGCAGTGCCCCCGGGGGCGGGCAGTACTTC.

This clonotype was found many times. The chain links TRBV27 to TRBJ1-3; D gene uncertain. Germline V CDR1 and CDR2: MNHEY, SMNVEV (reference sequence). CDR3 length equals 13 residues. V was clipped by 8 bases and J by 0 bases, with 8 bases between them. In DNA, the CDR3 is TGTGCCAGCCGGAAGTTCTCTGGAAACACCATATATTTT. This codes for CASRKFSGNTIYF.

The rearrangement joins TRBV3-1 to TRBJ2-1; the D call may be TRBD1 or TRBD2 (5 bases each). The germline V and J ends were trimmed by 1 base and 9 bases, with 7 bases remaining between them. Germline V gives CDR1 LGHDT, CDR2 YNNKEL (reference sequence). The CDR3 extends over 12 amino acids. The CDR3 loop reads CASSQAGTEQFF. For the CDR3, the DNA is TGTGCCAGCAGCCAAGCCGGGACTGAGCAGTTCTTC.

Ten or more counts support this clonotype. The chain employs TRBV12-3 or TRBV12-4 and TRBJ2-7, with D tentatively TRBD2 (6 bases). Trimming stripped 2 bases from V and 4 bases from J, with 9 bases between. The CDR3 contains 13 residues. CDR3 residues: CASSLSGRYEQYF. The CDR3 DNA reads TGTGCCAGCAGTTTATCGGGGAGGTACGAGCAGTACTTC.

The rearrangement uses TRBV28 and TRBJ1-2; no reliable D call. V was pared by 6 bases and J by 4 bases, with 27 bases between. The CDR3 has 18 residues. Per germline, CDR1 MDHEN and CDR2 SYDVKM. CDR3 nucleotide sequence: TGTGCCAGCAGCTCCCTTCGGACCCGTTCCCTGTCAGGCTATGGCTACACCTTC. It encodes CASSSLRTRSLSGYGYTF.

The V and J genes are TRBV18 and TRBJ2-1; maybe TRBD1 (6 bases). The V end was cut by 5 bases, the J end by 6 bases, with 11 bases between. CDR3 length equals 13 residues. Germline V gene sequence: CDR1 KGHSH, CDR2 LQKENI. CDR3 sequence reads: CASSTGTRNEQFF. CDR3 nucleotides: TGTGCCAGCTCAACCGGGACACGCAATGAGCAGTTCTTC.

This clonotype has more than one count but fewer than ten. V is TRBV20-1 and J is TRBJ2-1, with 7 bases identical to TRBD2. The ends lost 3 bases at V and 2 bases at J; junction bases unmatched: 19. The CDR3 runs to 19 residues. CDR1 is DFQATT and CDR2 is SNEGSKA in the germline V gene (reference sequence). CDR3 coding DNA: TGCAGTGCTAGTGGGGGTCATCGCGGGGGTCCTGTTACCTACAATGAGCAGTTCTTC. Protein: CSASGGHRGGPVTYNEQFF.

This chain joins TRBV29-1 and TRBJ1-1; D call uncertain. Germline V gene lookup returns CDR1 SQVTM and CDR2 ANQGSEA. The CDR3 extends over 13 amino acids. The V gene lost 3 bases and the J gene lost 0 bases, with 8 bases spanning the gap. The CDR3 reads CSVESQMNTEAFF. CDR3 bases: TGCAGCGTTGAGAGCCAGATGAACACTGAAGCTTTCTTT.

The genes are TRBV3-1 and TRBJ2-7, with TRBD1 as a possible D gene (6 bases). In germline, CDR1 is LGHDT, CDR2 YNNKEL (reference sequence). Trimming left V 0 bases short and J 0 bases short, with 12 bases between. This CDR3 has 16 residues. The CDR3 nucleotides read TGTGCCAGCAGCCAAGAATGGACAGCAATCTCCTACGAGCAGTACTTC. It codes for CASSQEWTAISYEQYF.

This clonotype was counted many times. The chain links TRBV12-3 or TRBV12-4 to TRBJ1-4, with a tentative D call TRBD1 (5 bases). V shed 5 bases and J shed 6 bases, with 13 bases lying between them. This CDR3 is 14 amino acids long. The DNA for the CDR3 is TGTGCCAGCAGTCAACTCGGGACGTATGAAAAACTGTTTTTT. Encoded protein: CASSQLGTYEKLFF.

Many counts were recorded for this clonotype. V is TRBV7-8 and J is TRBJ2-7; 10 bases line up with TRBD2. From germline, CDR1 is SGHVS and CDR2 FQNEAQ. The CDR3 contains 15 residues. Trimming at V came to 5 bases and at J to 0 bases, leaving 4 bases not matched to a gene. CDR3 coding DNA: TGTGCCAGCAGCCGTACTAGCGGGGACTCCTACGAGCAGTACTTC. Translation: CASSRTSGDSYEQYF.

The chain is built from TRBV18 and TRBJ2-3, with D maybe TRBD2 (7 bases). The CDR3 loop spans 16 amino acids. Germline assignment: CDR1 KGHSH and CDR2 LQKENI. The ends were cut back, 3 bases at V and 4 bases at J, with 17 bases in the middle. Here the CDR3 DNA reads TGTGCCAGCTCACCGGATTACGGGGGGCGGGCAGATACGCAGTATTTT. It codes for CASSPDYGGRADTQYF.

This clonotype was seen ten or more times. The chain links TRBV29-1 to TRBJ2-3, with D hard to call. Trimming shortened V by 1 base and J by 0 bases, and 8 bases separated the two germline ends. CDR3 length equals 14 residues. Germline loops: CDR1 SQVTM, CDR2 ANQGSEA. DNA of the CDR3: TGCAGCGTTGAAGGACATCTCAGCACAGATACGCAGTATTTT. This gives the protein CSVEGHLSTDTQYF.

The rearrangement joins TRBV20-1 to TRBJ2-1; D tentatively reads TRBD1 or TRBD2 (5 bases each). Germline lookup yields CDR1 DFQATT and CDR2 SNEGSKA (reference sequence). CDR3 length: 16 amino acids. Trimming removed 3 bases at V and 2 bases at J, with 17 bases between. DNA of the CDR3: TGCAGTGCTAGCGGGGCGGACAAAATCACCTACAATGAGCAGTTCTTC. This codes for CSASGADKITYNEQFF.

This clonotype showed up many times. This chain uses TRBV29-1 with TRBJ2-3; 8 bases are a match to TRBD1. The junction had 5 bases not matched to a gene; V was cut back by 2 bases and J by 7 bases. Germline loops: CDR1 SQVTM, CDR2 ANQGSEA. CDR3 length equals 13 residues. The CDR3 nucleotides are TGCAGCGTTGAAAGACAGGGGCTGTATACGCAGTATTTT. Translating gives CSVERQGLYTQYF.

There are many counts of this clonotype. The chain couples TRBV25-1 to TRBJ2-2; D is uncertain. This CDR3 is built from 14 residues. Germline CDR1 and CDR2: MGHDK and SYGVNS. Trimming cost V 8 bases and J 2 bases, with 12 bases left between them. CDR3 sequence (DNA): TGTGCCAGCCTAGGACGGGTCAACACCGGGGAGCTGTTTTTT. Translating it yields CASLGRVNTGELFF. The entire variable domain, with the rest obtained from reference TRBV25-1 and TRBJ2-2, is as follows: EADIYQTPRYLVIGTGKKITLECSQTMGHDKMYWYQQDPGMELHLIHYSYGVNSTEKGDLSSESTVSRIRTEHFPLTLESARPSHTSQYLCASLGRVNTGELFFGEGSRLTVL.

This clonotype was counted only a few times. V usage is TRBV6-5 and J usage is TRBJ2-1; a weak D match, TRBD2 (5 bases). Germline V gene lookup returns CDR1 MNHEY and CDR2 SVGAGI. The CDR3 runs 14 residues. V dropped 2 bases and J dropped 5 bases, with 10 bases sitting between them. CDR3 residues: CASSYPSGNNEQFF. DNA for the CDR3: TGTGCCAGCAGTTACCCCAGCGGAAACAATGAGCAGTTCTTC.

The chain links TRBV27 to TRBJ2-5; 16 nucleotides agree with TRBD2. The germline V gene encodes CDR1 MNHEY and CDR2 SMNVEV (reference sequence). With V trimmed by 4 bases and J by 0 bases, 5 bases remained unmatched. This CDR3 comprises 18 residues. This CDR3 reads CASSSGTSGREYQETQYF. The CDR3 nucleotides are TGTGCCAGCAGTTCCGGGACTAGCGGGAGGGAATACCAAGAGACCCAGTACTTC.

This clonotype has only a few counts. The chain combines TRBV15 with TRBJ2-1, with 8 nucleotides matching TRBD2. CDR3 length: 16 residues. The V gene's germline CDR1 is LNHNV and CDR2 YYDKDF (reference sequence). V shed 1 base and J 2 bases; nucleotides not matched to a gene: 4. For the CDR3, the DNA is TGTGCCACCAGCAGAGGGATAGCGGGGACCTACAATGAGCAGTTCTTC. Encoded protein: CATSRGIAGTYNEQFF.